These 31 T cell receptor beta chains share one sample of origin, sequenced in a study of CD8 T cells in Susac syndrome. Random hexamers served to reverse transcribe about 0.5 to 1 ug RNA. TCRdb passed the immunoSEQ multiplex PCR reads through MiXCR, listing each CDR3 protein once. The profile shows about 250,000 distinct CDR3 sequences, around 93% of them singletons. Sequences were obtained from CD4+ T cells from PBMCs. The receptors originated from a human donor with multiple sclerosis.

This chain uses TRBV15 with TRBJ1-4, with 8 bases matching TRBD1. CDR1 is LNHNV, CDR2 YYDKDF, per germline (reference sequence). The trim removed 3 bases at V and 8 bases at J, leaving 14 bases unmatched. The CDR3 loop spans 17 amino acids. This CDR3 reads CATSSGRTGRSGEKLFF. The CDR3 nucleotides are TGTGCCACCAGCAGCGGGAGGACAGGGCGATCGGGAGAAAAACTGTTTTTT.

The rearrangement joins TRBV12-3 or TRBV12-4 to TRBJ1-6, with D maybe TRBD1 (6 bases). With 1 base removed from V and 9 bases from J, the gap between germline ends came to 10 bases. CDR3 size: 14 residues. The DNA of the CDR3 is TGTGCCAGCAGTTTAGTAGGGGGGGGTTCACCCCTCCACTTT. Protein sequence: CASSLVGGGSPLHF.

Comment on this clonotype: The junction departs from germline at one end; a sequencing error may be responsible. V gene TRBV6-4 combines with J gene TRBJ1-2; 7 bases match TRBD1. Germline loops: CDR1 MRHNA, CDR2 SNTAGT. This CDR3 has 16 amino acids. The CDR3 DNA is TGTGCCAGCAGCGACTTTCAGGGGGGGACTCGGTATGGCTACACCTTC. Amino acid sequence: CASSDFQGGTRYGYTF.

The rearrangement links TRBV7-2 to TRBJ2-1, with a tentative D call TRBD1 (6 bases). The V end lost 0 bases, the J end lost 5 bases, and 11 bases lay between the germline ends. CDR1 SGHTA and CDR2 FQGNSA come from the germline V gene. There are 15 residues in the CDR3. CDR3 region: CASSLAGTPHNEQFF. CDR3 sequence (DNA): TGTGCCAGCAGCTTAGCCGGGACACCCCACAATGAGCAGTTCTTC.

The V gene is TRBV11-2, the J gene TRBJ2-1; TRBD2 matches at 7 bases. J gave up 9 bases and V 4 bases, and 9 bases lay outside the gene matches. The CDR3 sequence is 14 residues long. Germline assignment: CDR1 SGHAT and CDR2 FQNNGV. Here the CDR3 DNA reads TGTGCCAGCAGCTCTGGGCGGGGGTACGGTGAGCAGTTCTTC. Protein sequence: CASSSGRGYGEQFF.

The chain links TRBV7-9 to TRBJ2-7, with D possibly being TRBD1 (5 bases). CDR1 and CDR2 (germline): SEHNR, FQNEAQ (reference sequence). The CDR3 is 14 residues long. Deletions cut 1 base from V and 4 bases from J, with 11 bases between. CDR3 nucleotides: TGTGCCAGCAGCTTAGGGGGCAGGGTTTACGAGCAGTACTTC. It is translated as CASSLGGRVYEQYF.

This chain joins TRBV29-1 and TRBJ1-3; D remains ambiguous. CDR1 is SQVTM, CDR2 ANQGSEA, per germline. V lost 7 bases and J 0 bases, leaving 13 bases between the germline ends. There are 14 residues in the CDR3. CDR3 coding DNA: TGCAGCGCCCTACACCCCAGCTCTGGAAACACCATATATTTT. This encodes CSALHPSSGNTIYF.

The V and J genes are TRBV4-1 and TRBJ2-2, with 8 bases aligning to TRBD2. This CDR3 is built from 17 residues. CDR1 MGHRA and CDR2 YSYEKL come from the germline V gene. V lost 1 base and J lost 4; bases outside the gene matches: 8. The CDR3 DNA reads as TGCGCCAGCAGCCAAGTTGTAGCGGGACTTTCCACCGGGGAGCTGTTTTTT. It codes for CASSQVVAGLSTGELFF.

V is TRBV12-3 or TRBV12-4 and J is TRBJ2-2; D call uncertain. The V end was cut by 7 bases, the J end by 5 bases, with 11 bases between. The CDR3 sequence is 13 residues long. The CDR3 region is CASILTRTGELFF. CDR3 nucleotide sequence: TGTGCCAGCATCCTTACACGGACCGGGGAGCTGTTTTTT.

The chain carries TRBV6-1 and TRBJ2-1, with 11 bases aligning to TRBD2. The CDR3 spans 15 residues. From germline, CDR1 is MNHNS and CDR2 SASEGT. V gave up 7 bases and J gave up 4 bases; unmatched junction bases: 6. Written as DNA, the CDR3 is TGTGCCAGCACACTGGGACTAGCGGATTACAATGAGCAGTTCTTC. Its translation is CASTLGLADYNEQFF.

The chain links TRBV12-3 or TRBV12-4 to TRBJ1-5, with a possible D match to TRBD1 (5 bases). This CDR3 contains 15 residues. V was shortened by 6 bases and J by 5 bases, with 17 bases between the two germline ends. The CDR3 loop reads CASSWDSIVDQPQHF. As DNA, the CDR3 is TGTGCCAGCAGCTGGGACTCTATCGTGGATCAGCCCCAGCATTTT.

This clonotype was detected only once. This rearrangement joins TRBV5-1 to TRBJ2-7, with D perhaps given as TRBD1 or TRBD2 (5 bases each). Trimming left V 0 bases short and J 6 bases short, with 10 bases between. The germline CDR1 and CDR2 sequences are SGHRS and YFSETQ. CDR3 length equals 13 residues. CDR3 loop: CASSLAGRSEQYV. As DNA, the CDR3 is TGCGCCAGCAGCTTGGCGGGACGATCCGAGCAGTACGTC.

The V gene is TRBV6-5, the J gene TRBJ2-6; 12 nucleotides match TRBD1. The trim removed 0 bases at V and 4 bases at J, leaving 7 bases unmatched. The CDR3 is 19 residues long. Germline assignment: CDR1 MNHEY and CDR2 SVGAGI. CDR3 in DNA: TGTGCCAGCAGTTACTCGATGGGACAGGGGGCGAGGGGGGCCAACGTCCTGACTTTC. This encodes CASSYSMGQGARGANVLTF.

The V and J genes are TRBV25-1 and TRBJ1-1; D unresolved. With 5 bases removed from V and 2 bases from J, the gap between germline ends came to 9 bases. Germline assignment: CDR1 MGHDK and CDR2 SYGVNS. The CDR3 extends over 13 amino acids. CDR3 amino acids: CASSSIGNTEAFF. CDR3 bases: TGTGCCAGCAGTTCGATAGGAAACACTGAAGCTTTCTTT.

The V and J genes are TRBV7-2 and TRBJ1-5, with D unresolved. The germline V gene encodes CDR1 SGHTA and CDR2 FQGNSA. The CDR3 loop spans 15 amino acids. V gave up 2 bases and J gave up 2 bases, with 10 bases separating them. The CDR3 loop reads CASSLMVSGNQPQHF. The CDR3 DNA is TGTGCCAGCAGCTTAATGGTTTCTGGCAATCAGCCCCAGCATTTT.

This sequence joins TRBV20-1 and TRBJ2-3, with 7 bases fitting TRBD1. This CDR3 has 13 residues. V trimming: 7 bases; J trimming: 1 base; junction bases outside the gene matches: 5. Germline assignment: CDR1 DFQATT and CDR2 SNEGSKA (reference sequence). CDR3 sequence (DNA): TGCAGTGTTGAGGGGGCCGGCACAGATACGCAGTATTTT. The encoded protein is CSVEGAGTDTQYF.

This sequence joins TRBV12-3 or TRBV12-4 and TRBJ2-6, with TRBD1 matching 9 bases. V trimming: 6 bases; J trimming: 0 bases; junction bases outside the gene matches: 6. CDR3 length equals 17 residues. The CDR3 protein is CASRGTGLRSGANVLTF. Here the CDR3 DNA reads TGTGCCAGCAGAGGGACAGGGCTTCGCTCTGGGGCCAACGTCCTGACTTTC.

CDR3 DNA sequence: TGCAGTGCGGCGGGGCGACAGAACACTGAAGCTTTCTTT. As protein: CSAAGRQNTEAFF. The V gene is TRBV20-1, the J gene TRBJ1-1; D perhaps matches TRBD1 (5 bases). This CDR3 is built from 13 residues. The germline CDR1 and CDR2 sequences are DFQATT and SNEGSKA (reference sequence). V lost 6 bases to trimming and J lost 1 base, with 12 bases between them.

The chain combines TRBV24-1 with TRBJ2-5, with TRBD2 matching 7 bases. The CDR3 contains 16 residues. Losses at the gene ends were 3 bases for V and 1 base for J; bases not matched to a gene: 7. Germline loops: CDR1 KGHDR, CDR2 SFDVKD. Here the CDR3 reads CATSDGLAASQETQYF. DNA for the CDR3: TGTGCCACCAGTGATGGCCTAGCGGCAAGCCAAGAGACCCAGTACTTC.

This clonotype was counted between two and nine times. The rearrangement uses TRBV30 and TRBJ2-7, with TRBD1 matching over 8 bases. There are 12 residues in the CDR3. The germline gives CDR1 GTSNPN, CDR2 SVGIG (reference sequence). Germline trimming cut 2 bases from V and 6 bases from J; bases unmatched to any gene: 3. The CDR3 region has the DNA TGTGCCTGGAGTCCCACAGGGGGCGAGCAGTACTTC. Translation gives CAWSPTGGEQYF. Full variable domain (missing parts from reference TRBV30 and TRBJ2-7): SQTIHQWPATLVQPVGSPLSLECTVEGTSNPNLYWYRQAAGRGLQLLFYSVGIGQISSEVPQNLSASRPQDRQFILSSKKLLLSDSGFYLCAWSPTGGEQYFGPGTRLTVT.

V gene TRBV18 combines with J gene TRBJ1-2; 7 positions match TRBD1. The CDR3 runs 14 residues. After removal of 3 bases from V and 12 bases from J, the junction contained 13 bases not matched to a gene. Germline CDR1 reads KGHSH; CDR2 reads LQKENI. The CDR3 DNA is TGTGCCAGCTCACCCCTGGACAGGATGAGGTCCGACACCTTC. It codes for CASSPLDRMRSDTF.

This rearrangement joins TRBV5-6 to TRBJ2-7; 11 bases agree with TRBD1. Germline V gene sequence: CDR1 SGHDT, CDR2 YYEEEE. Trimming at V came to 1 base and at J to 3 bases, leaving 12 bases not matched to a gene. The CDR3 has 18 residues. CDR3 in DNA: TGTGCCAGCAGCTTGTATCTGGGGAGGACAGGGGGCCACTACGAGCAGTACGTC. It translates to CASSLYLGRTGGHYEQYV.

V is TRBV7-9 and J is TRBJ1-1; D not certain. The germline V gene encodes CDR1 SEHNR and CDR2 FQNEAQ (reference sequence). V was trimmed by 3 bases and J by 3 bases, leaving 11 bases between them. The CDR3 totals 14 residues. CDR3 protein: CASSFEGFYTEAFF. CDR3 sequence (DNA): TGTGCCAGCAGCTTCGAGGGTTTTTACACTGAAGCTTTCTTT.

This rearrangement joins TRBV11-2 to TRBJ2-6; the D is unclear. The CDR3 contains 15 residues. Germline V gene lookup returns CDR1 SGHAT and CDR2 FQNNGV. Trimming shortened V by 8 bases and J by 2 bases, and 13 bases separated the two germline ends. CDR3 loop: CASCPSRAGANVLTF. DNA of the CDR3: TGTGCCAGCTGCCCGTCCAGAGCTGGGGCCAACGTCCTGACTTTC.

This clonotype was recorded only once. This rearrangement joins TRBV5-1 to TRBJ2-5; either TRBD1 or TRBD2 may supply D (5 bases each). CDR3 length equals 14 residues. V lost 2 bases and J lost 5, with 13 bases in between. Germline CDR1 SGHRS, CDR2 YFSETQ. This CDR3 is CASSFGVWGETQYF. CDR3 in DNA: TGCGCCAGCAGCTTCGGCGTTTGGGGGGAGACCCAGTACTTC.

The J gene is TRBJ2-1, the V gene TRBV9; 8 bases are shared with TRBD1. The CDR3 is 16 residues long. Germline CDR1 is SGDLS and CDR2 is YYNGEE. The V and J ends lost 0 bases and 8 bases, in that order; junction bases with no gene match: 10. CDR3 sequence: CASSVGVGQGGDEQFF. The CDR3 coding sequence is TGTGCCAGCAGCGTAGGAGTTGGACAGGGCGGCGATGAGCAGTTCTTC.

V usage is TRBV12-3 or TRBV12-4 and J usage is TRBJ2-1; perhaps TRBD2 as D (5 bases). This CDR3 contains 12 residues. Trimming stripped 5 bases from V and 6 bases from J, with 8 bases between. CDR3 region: CASSEGLNEQFF. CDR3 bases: TGTGCCAGCAGTGAGGGTCTCAATGAGCAGTTCTTC.

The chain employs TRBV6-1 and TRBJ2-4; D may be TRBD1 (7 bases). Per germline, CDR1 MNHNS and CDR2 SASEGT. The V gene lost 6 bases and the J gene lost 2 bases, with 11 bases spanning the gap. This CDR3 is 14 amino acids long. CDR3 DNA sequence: TGTGCCAGCAGGGAGGGGGCGACCAAAAACATTCAGTACTTC. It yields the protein CASREGATKNIQYF.

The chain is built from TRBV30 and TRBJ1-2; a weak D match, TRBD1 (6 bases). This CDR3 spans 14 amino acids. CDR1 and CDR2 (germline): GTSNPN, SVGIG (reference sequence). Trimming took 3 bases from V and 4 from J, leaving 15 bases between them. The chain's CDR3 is CAWRLTGRAYGYTF. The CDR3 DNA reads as TGTGCCTGGAGGCTAACAGGGCGCGCCTATGGCTACACCTTC.

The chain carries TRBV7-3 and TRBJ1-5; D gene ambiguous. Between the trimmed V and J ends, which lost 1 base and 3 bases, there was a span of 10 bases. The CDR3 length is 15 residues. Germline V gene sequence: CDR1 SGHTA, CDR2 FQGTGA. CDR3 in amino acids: CASSLNPGVNQPQHF. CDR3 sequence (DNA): TGTGCCAGCAGCTTAAATCCTGGGGTCAATCAGCCCCAGCATTTT.

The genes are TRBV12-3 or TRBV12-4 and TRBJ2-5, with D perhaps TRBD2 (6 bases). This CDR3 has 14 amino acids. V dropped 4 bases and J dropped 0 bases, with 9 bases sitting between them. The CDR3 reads CASSSSGDQETQYF. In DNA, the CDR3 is TGTGCCAGCAGTTCCTCGGGGGACCAAGAGACCCAGTACTTC.